This T cell receptor (beta chain) comes out of a study of spatial heterogeneity in lung cancer. Study as a whole: Patients with untreated early-stage non-small cell lung cancer, numbering roughly 69, were the donors. Alpha-chain sequences were consistently detected less often than beta-chain sequences.

Germline values: CDR1 SGHRS, CDR2 YFSETQ. The V and J ends lost 10 bases and 2 bases respectively, with 15 bases between them. This CDR3 is 13 amino acids long. Stated time point: blood at routine non-recurrence follow-up after resection. The authors sequenced whole RNA from tumor, nontumor lung or frozen PBMC without sorting. Each TCR cDNA molecule bore a unique molecular identifier. TCRdb called the 5' RACE reads again in MiXCR, with one record for every CDR3 protein. The data hold about 94,000 distinct CDR3 sequences, with just under 20% observed a single time. The rearrangement links TRBV5-1 to TRBJ2-5; D may be TRBD1 or TRBD2 (5 bases each). The TCR comes from a male donor with early-stage non-small cell lung cancer. The sequencing here drew on PBMCs, taken at follow-up. The DNA of the CDR3 is TGCGCCTCATCGAGGGGCTCTCAAGAGACCCAGTACTTC. Translation: CASSRGSQETQYF.